A selection of T cell receptor beta chains follows, all from one sample in a study of chemoradiotherapy in HPV16-positive cancers. TCRdb's table, derived via immunoSEQ multiplex PCR, lists solely in-frame clones and lacks some. Altogether approximately 32,000 clones are present, about 88% being singletons, with the ten largest covering around 3%. The sample in question was blood, obtained from a patient who underwent chemoradiotherapy. These receptors all stem from a human donor with HPV-associated anogenital cancer. CDR3s include the opening cysteine and the closing phenylalanine or tryptophan. D genes are given only for firm matches. Clone size is not always given. Where it is, it says once, few, many or a class for expanded clones.

TRBD2,TRBJ2-7,once,TRBV7-8,TGTGCCAGCAGCCCCATACTCAGTGGACTAGCGGGAGCCGAGCAGTACTTC,CASSPILSGLAGAEQYF
-,TRBJ2-5,-,TRBV5-1,TGCGCCAGCAGCGAACAGGGATGGAAAGAGACCCAGTACTTC,CASSEQGWKETQYF
TRBD1,TRBJ1-4,-,TRBV7-2,TGTGCCAGCAGCTTCCGACAGGGAATGGATGAAAAACTGTTTTTT,CASSFRQGMDEKLFF
-,TRBJ2-1,-,TRBV6-5,TGTGCCAGCAGGACTAACTCCCCGGATGAGCAGTTCTTC,CASRTNSPDEQFF
TRBD2,TRBJ2-1,-,TRBV6-5,TGTGCCAGCAGTTGGGGACGGGGGGACTACAATGAGCAGTTCTTC,CASSWGRGDYNEQFF
TRBD1,TRBJ2-7,-,TRBV10-1,TGCGCCAGCAGTGACAGACAGGGATTAAACGAGCAGTACTTC,CASSDRQGLNEQYF
-,TRBJ2-3,-,TRBV4-2,TGTGCCAGCAGCCAGATAGCGGCAGGAGGACCAGATACGCAGTATTTT,CASSQIAAGGPDTQYF
TRBD1,TRBJ1-2,-,TRBV6-5,TGTGCCACCAGGGGGCTAGGCTATGGCTACACCTTC,CATRGLGYGYTF
-,TRBJ1-1,-,TRBV4-1,TGCGCCAGCAGCCAAAGAGGGAGCGGGACTGAAGCTTTCTTT,CASSQRGSGTEAFF
-,TRBJ1-4,-,TRBV4-1,TGCGCCAGCAGCCAAGACACGAGGCCTGATGAAAAACTGTTTTTT,CASSQDTRPDEKLFF
TRBD1,TRBJ2-3,few,TRBV14,TGTGCCAGCAGCCCGAAGGGGGCGGGTGATACGCAGTATTTT,CASSPKGAGDTQYF
-,TRBJ2-2,-,TRBV5-4,TGTGCCAGCAGCCCGACGACAGGTTGGGTCGGGGGGGAGCTGTTTTTT,CASSPTTGWVGGELFF
-,TRBJ1-2,-,TRBV7-6,TGTGCCAGCAGCTTAGGGCCAGGGAGCGGCTACACCTTC,CASSLGPGSGYTF
TRBD2,TRBJ2-2,-,TRBV6-4,TGTGCCAGCAGCTTAACTAGCGGGTTAAGCACCGGGGAGCTGTTTTTT,CASSLTSGLSTGELFF
TRBD2,TRBJ2-2,-,TRBV4-2,TGTGCCAGCAGCGACCCGGGACTAGCGGGGGCGAACACCGGGGAGCTGTTTTTT,CASSDPGLAGANTGELFF
-,TRBJ1-2,-,TRBV7-2,TGTGCCAGCAGCTTAGCGGATCCAGGGTGGGGCTACACCTTC,CASSLADPGWGYTF
TRBD1,TRBJ2-2,-,TRBV29-1,TGCAGCGTGGGACAGGGGGGTTACTCCGGGGAGCTGTTTTTT,CSVGQGGYSGELFF
TRBD2,TRBJ2-3,-,TRBV7-8,TGTGCCAGCAGCCGAGCGGGGGCCACAGATACGCAGTATTTT,CASSRAGATDTQYF
TRBD2,TRBJ2-3,-,TRBV7-8,TGTGCCAGCAGCTTTCGGACTAGCGGGAGGGGGAGCACAGATACGCAGTATTTT,CASSFRTSGRGSTDTQYF
TRBD1,TRBJ1-2,-,TRBV5-1,TGCGCCAGCAGCTTCGGTCTTCGACAGGGGGCCGGGTTGGATGGCTACACCTTC,CASSFGLRQGAGLDGYTF
-,TRBJ2-7,-,TRBV19,TGTGCCAGTAGTACTCTTTCGGGGGTCGCCACCTACGAGCAGTACTTC,CASSTLSGVATYEQYF
TRBD1,TRBJ1-5,-,TRBV19,TGTGCCAGTACCTCGACAGGGGGTCAGCCCCAGCATTTT,CASTSTGGQPQHF
-,TRBJ1-1,-,TRBV6-5,TGTGCCAGCAGTTACGGGAAGACCGCTGAAGCTTTCTTT,CASSYGKTAEAFF
TRBD1,TRBJ1-1,-,TRBV14,TGTGCCAGCAGCCCGGACAGGGGGCAACAAACTGGAGCTTTCTTT,CASSPDRGQQTGAFF
-,TRBJ1-2,-,TRBV18,TGTGCCAGCTCACCATCGGCGGGGAATGACTACACCTTC,CASSPSAGNDYTF
-,TRBJ2-5,-,TRBV5-4,TGTGCCAGCAGCTCAGGCCAAAGGGGGGAGACCCAGTACTTC,CASSSGQRGETQYF
-,TRBJ1-3,-,TRBV5-1,TGCGCCAGCAGCTTGAGGAGCTCTGGAAACACCATATATTTT,CASSLRSSGNTIYF
-,TRBJ2-3,-,TRBV7-2,TGTGCCAGCAGCTTAGACAGAGTAGCTTTAGATACGCAGTATTTT,CASSLDRVALDTQYF
-,TRBJ2-7,-,TRBV27,TGTGCCAGCAGTCCCTTTGGGAGGGGGGGGCGATACGAGCAGTACTTC,CASSPFGRGGRYEQYF
-,TRBJ1-1,-,TRBV6-4,TGTGCCAGCAGTTTGGACGGGCGGAACACTGAAGCTTTCTTT,CASSLDGRNTEAFF
-,TRBJ2-3,-,TRBV5-8,TGTGCCAGCACCAAATTCGTAGCAGATACGCAGTATTTT,CASTKFVADTQYF
-,TRBJ1-2,-,TRBV4-1,TGCGCCAGCAGCCACGCGGGCACAACCGATTATGACTACACCTTC,CASSHAGTTDYDYTF
TRBD2,TRBJ2-5,-,TRBV11-2,TGTGCCAGCAGCTTAGATATAGCGGGAATCGGAGAGACCCAGTACTTC,CASSLDIAGIGETQYF
TRBD1,TRBJ1-2,-,TRBV27,TGTGCCAGCAGTCTAGGACAGGGAGGCTATGGCTACACCTTC,CASSLGQGGYGYTF
-,TRBJ1-1,-,TRBV7-8,TGTGCCAGCAGCCCCCTCAGAGAGCCTGCTTTCTTT,CASSPLREPAFF
TRBD2,TRBJ2-1,-,TRBV7-6,TGTGCCAGCAGCCGACTAGCGGGAAGATTCGATGAGCAGTTCTTC,CASSRLAGRFDEQFF
-,TRBJ1-3,once,TRBV6-1,TGTGCCAGCAGGGACAAAGGAAACACCATATATTTT,CASRDKGNTIYF
-,TRBJ2-5,-,TRBV18,TGTGCCAGCTCACCAATGCAAAATATTAACCAAGAGACCCAGTACTTC,CASSPMQNINQETQYF
TRBD2,TRBJ2-2,-,TRBV5-1,TGCGCCAGCAGCTGGACTAGCGGGAGCGGTCGCACCGGGGAGCTGTTTTTT,CASSWTSGSGRTGELFF
-,TRBJ1-4,-,TRBV7-9,TGTGCCAGCAGCTTAGGCGACTCTCCGCTGAAGGAAAAACTGTTTTTT,CASSLGDSPLKEKLFF
TRBD2,TRBJ2-2,-,TRBV5-1,TGCGCCAGCAGCTTGGACGCAGGGAGGGCCGGGGAGCTGTTTTTT,CASSLDAGRAGELFF
-,TRBJ1-4,-,TRBV18,TGTGCCAGCTCACCACCCCAGGGTGGGTCGAGGAAACTGTTTTTT,CASSPPQGGSRKLFF
-,TRBJ1-5,-,TRBV2,TGTGCCAGCAGTGATCGGGTCCCGGGCAATCAGCCCCAGCATTTT,CASSDRVPGNQPQHF
-,TRBJ2-4,-,TRBV11-2,TGTGCCAGCAGCACCATGGCCCAAACAAAAAACATTCAGTACTTC,CASSTMAQTKNIQYF
TRBD1,TRBJ2-2,-,TRBV4-1,TGCGCCAGCAGCCGACAGGGACAGGGGACGACCGGGGAGCTGTTTTTT,CASSRQGQGTTGELFF
TRBD1,TRBJ1-3,-,TRBV7-2,TGTGCCAGCAGCTCCCAGGGGGCGCGTGGAAACACCATATATTTT,CASSSQGARGNTIYF
-,TRBJ1-2,-,TRBV9,TGTGCCAGCAGCCCAGGCCTCCAGGTCTATGGCTACACCTTC,CASSPGLQVYGYTF
TRBD2,TRBJ2-1,-,TRBV30,TGTGCCTGGAACCTGGGACTAGCGGGACGAGAGCAGTTCTTC,CAWNLGLAGREQFF
-,TRBJ2-5,once,TRBV30,TGTGCCTGGAGACAGGGAGTGGAACAAGAGACCCAGTACTTC,CAWRQGVEQETQYF